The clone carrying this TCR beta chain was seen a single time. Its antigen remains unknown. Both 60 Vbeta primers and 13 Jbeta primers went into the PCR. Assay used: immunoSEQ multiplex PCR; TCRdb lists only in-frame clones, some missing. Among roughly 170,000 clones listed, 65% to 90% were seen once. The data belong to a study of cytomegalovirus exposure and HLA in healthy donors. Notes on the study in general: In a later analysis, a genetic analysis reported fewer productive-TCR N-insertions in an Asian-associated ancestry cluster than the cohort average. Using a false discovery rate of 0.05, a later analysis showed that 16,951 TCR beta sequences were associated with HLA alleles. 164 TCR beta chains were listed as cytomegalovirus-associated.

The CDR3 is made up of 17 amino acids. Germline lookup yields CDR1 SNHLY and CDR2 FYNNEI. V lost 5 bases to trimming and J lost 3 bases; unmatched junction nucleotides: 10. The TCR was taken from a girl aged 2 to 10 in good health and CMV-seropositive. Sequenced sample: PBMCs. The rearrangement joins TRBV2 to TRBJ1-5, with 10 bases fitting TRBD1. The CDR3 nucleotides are TGTGCCAGCAGTCTCGACAGGGGGCGGGGGGTCAATCAGCCCCAGCATTTT. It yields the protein CASSLDRGRGVNQPQHF.